The TCR beta chain described here comes from a study of radiotherapy plus CTLA-4 blockade in lung cancer. Study information: Objective response rate was about 18%; disease control rate, 25% to 35%. Whole-study findings and limits: Radiotherapy was combined with ipilimumab, and tumor-derived TCR clones then expanded in blood.

About this clone itself: The antigen remains unidentified.

Assay: immunoSEQ multiplex PCR; the TCRdb copy retains only in-frame clones and omits some. The sample lists under 55,000 clones, approximately 85% occurring once. Patients in the study, people with chemo-refractory metastatic non-small-cell lung cancer, received focal radiation plus ipilimumab CTLA-4 blockade. V lost 6 bases, J lost 4 bases, and 5 bases stayed unmatched. This CDR3 region has 15 residues. Looked up from germline, CDR1 is MDHEN and CDR2 is SYDVKM. This material consisted of peripheral blood, taken from a patient treated with radiotherapy plus ipilimumab. The sequence was obtained from a human donor with non-small cell lung cancer who had stable disease on radiotherapy plus ipilimumab. The chain joins TRBV28 to TRBJ2-2; TRBD2 matches 10 bases. The CDR3: CASRPGLAFTGELFF. The CDR3 DNA reads TGTGCCAGCAGACCGGGACTAGCGTTCACCGGGGAGCTGTTTTTT.